The T cell receptor beta chain described here comes from a study of tumor-infiltrating lymphocytes in primary liver carcinoma. A primer in the constant region served to generate TCR beta cDNA from 450 to 650 ng of total RNA. It was through three nested multiplex PCR rounds of slightly modified ARM-PCR that TCR beta libraries arose. With TRBV1-TRBV30 forward primers and a C-beta reverse primer, the first two PCR rounds were run for around 11 cycles each. TCRdb re-called the multiplex PCR reads through MiXCR, storing one row per CDR3 protein. The sample includes 330,000 or so distinct CDR3 sequences, 65% of them seen just once. Germline-derived CDR1 and CDR2 are MNHEY and SVGAGI. The CDR3 extends over 13 amino acids. Trimming pared 2 bases from V and 9 bases from J, leaving 11 bases between. The authors took blood RNA from unsorted whole blood and also extracted germline DNA. Donors were untreated and chronically infected with HBV.

This clonotype was found a few times. Its matching antigen is unknown. Study-wide results and limits: When set against blood, tumors had a significantly higher top-250-clone fraction (p = 0.039). The bulk unsorted samples meant that CD4+ and CD8+ repertoires went uncompared.

The clonotype comes from a man aged 35-49 years with primary liver carcinoma and hepatitis B virus infection. Material: peripheral blood. The J gene is TRBJ2-1, the V gene TRBV6-5, with D perhaps matching TRBD2 (5 bases). The DNA for the CDR3 is TGTGCCAGCAGTTACGGGAGTGGGTTTGAGCAGTTCTTC. Encoded protein: CASSYGSGFEQFF.